This T cell receptor (beta chain) was retrieved from a study of glioma-infiltrating T cells. Broader study findings: Gliomas, especially low-grade, showed above-expected tissue-blood divergence; non-neoplastic patients showed below. Patients with low tissue-blood divergence carried a signature set of shared blood CDR3 motifs.

CDR3 size: 14 residues. The germline V gene encodes CDR1 MGHRA and CDR2 YSYEKL. V lost 0 bases, J lost 6 bases, and 8 bases lay in between. As for this clonotype: Its antigen is still unknown.

The iRepertoire nested amplicon-rescue multiplex PCR amplified TCR alpha and beta CDR3s from RNA. TCRdb re-called the multiplex PCR reads through MiXCR, storing one row per CDR3 protein. The sample lists fewer than 500,000 distinct CDR3 sequences, about two fifths seen once, with 12% in the top ten. This chain connects TRBV4-1 to TRBJ1-4; D may be TRBD1 (5 bases). The sequenced sample consisted of glioma tissue, nonneoplastic brain tissue, or PBMCs (not recorded which). This TCR was recovered from a human donor with low-grade glioma or glioblastoma, undergoing nonglioma brain surgery, or in good health (not recorded which). In nucleotides, the CDR3 is TGCGCCAGCAGCCAAGACGCCAGGGATGAAAAACTGTTTTTT. Protein: CASSQDARDEKLFF.